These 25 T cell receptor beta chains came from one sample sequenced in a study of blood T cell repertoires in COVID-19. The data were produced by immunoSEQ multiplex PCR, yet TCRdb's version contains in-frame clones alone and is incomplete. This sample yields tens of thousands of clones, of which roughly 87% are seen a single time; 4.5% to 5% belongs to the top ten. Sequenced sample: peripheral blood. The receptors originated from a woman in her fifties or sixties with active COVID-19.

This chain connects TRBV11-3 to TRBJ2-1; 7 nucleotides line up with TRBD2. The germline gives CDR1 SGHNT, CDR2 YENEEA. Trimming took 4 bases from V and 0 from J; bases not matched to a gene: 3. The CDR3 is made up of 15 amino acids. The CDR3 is CASSSREGSYNEQFF. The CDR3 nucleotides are TGTGCCAGCAGCTCGAGGGAGGGCTCCTACAATGAGCAGTTCTTC.

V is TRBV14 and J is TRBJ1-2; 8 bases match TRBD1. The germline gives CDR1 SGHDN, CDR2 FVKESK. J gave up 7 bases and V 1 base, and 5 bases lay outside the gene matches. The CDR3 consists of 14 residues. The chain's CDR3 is CASSQATGALGYTF. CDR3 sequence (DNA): TGTGCCAGCAGCCAAGCGACAGGGGCGCTTGGCTACACCTTC.

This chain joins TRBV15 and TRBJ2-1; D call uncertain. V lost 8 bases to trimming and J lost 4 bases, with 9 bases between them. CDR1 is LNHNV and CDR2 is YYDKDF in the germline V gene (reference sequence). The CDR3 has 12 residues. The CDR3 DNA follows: TGTGCCACCGCAGATCGTTACAATGAGCAGTTCTTC. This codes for CATADRYNEQFF.

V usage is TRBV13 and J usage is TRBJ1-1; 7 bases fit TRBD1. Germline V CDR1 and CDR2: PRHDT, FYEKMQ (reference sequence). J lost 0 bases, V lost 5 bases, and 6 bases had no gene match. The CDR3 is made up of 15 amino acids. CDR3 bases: TGTGCCAGCAGCCCTTCGGGACAGATGAACACTGAAGCTTTCTTT. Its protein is CASSPSGQMNTEAFF.

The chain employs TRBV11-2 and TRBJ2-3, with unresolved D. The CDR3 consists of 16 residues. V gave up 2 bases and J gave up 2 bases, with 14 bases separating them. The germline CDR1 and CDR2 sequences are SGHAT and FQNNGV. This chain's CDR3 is CASSLIQVTTTDTQYF. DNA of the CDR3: TGTGCCAGCAGCTTAATTCAGGTCACCACCACAGATACGCAGTATTTT.

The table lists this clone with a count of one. The CDR3 coding sequence is TGTGCCAGCAGCCTATACATGGGGGGAATCCACTTT. It specifies CASSLYMGGIHF. The rearrangement uses TRBV7-8 and TRBJ1-6; tentatively, D is TRBD1 (5 bases). There are 12 residues in the CDR3. From germline, CDR1 is SGHVS and CDR2 FQNEAQ. Trimming removed 5 bases from V and 17 bases from J, with 16 bases in between.

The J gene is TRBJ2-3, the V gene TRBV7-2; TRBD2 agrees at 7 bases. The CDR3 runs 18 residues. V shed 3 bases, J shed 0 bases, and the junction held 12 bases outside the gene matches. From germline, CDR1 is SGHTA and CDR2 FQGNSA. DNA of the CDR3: TGTGCCAGCAGCTTGGGTCTAGCGGCCCACCTTAGCACAGATACGCAGTATTTT. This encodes CASSLGLAAHLSTDTQYF.

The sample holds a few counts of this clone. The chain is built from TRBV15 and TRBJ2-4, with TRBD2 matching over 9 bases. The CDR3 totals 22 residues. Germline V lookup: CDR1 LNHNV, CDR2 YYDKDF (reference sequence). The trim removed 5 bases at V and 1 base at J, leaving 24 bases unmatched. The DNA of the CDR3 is TGTGCCACCAGCTCCTCACCCGGGCCCCGGATGGCGGGAGGGCTCGCCAAAAACATTCAGTACTTC. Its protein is CATSSSPGPRMAGGLAKNIQYF.

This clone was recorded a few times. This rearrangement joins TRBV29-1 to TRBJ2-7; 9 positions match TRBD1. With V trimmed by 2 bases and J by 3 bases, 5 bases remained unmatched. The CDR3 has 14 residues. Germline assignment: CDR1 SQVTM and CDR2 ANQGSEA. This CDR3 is CSVEKGTGSYEQYF. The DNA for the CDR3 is TGCAGCGTTGAAAAAGGGACAGGGAGCTACGAGCAGTACTTC.

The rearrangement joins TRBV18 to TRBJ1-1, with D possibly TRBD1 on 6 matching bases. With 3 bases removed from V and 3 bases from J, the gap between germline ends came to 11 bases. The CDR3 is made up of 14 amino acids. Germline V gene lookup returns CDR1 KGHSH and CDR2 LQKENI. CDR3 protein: CASSPVGGHTEAFF. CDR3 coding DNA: TGTGCCAGCTCACCGGTGGGGGGGCACACTGAAGCTTTCTTT.

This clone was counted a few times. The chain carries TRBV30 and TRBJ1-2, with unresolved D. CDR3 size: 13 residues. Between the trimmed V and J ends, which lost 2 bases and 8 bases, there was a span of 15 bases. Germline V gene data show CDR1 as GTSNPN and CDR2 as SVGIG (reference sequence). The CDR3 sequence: CAWSFLRAGGYTF. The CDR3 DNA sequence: TGTGCCTGGAGTTTCCTGCGGGCGGGGGGCTACACCTTC.

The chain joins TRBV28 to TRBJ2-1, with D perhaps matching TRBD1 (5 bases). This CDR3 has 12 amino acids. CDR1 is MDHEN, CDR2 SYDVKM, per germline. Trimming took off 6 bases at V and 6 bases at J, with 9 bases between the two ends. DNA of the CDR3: TGTGCCAGCAGACAGACAGTCAATGAGCAGTTCTTC. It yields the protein CASRQTVNEQFF.

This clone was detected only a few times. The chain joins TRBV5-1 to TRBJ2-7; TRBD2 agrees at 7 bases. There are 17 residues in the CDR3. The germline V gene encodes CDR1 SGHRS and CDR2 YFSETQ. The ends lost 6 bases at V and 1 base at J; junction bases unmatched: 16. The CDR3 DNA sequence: TGCGCCAGCATGACCGTTATTCCCGAAGCGGGGTCCTACGAGCAGTACTTC. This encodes CASMTVIPEAGSYEQYF. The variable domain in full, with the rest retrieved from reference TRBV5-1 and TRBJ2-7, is KAGVTQTPRYLIKTRGQQVTLSCSPISGHRSVSWYQQTPGQGLQFLFEYFSETQRNKGNFPGRFSGRQFSNSRSEMNVSTLELGDSALYLCASMTVIPEAGSYEQYFGPGTRLTVT.

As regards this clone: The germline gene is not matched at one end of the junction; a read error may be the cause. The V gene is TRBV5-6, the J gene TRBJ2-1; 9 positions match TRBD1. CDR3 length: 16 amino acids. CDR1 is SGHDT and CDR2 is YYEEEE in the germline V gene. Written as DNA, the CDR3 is TGTGCCAGCAGTTTGGATACAGGGGGCCCCTACAATGAGCAGTTCTTC. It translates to CASSLDTGGPYNEQFF.

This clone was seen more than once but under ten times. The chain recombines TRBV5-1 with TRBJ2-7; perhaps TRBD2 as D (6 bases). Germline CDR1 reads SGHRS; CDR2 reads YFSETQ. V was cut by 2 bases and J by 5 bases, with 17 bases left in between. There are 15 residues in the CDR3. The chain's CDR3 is CASSFDGRSGHEQYF. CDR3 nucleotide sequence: TGCGCCAGCAGCTTTGATGGGAGGTCCGGCCACGAGCAGTACTTC.

In DNA, the CDR3 is TGTGCCAGCTCACCAAAGGGACAGGGGTCATACAATGAGCAGTTCTTC. This encodes CASSPKGQGSYNEQFF. The J gene is TRBJ2-1, the V gene TRBV18; the match to TRBD1 covers 10 bases. The V gene end was trimmed by 2 bases and the J gene end by 4 bases; junction bases not matched to a gene: 5. The CDR3 runs to 16 residues. CDR1 and CDR2 from the germline V gene are KGHSH and LQKENI.

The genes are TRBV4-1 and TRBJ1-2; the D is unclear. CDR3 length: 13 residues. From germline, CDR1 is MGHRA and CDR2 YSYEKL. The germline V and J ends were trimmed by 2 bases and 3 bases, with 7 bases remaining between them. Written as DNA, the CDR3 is TGCGCCAGCAGCCAACGGGAACACTATGGCTACACCTTC. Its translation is CASSQREHYGYTF.

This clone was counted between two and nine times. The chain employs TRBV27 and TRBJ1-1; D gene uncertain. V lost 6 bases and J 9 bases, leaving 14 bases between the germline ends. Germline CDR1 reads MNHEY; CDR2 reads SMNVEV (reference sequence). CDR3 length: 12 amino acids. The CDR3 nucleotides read TGTGCCAGCAGCACACCGGGGTCAAAAGCTTTCTTT. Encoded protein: CASSTPGSKAFF.

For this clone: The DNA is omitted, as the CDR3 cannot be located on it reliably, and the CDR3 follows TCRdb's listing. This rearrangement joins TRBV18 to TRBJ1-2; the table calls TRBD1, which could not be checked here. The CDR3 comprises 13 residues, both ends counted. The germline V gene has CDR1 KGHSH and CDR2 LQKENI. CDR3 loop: CASSPVGQGIFTF.

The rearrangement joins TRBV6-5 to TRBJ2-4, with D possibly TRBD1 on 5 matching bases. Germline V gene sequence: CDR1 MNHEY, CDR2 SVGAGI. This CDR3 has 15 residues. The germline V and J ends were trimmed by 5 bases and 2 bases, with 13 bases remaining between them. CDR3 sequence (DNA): TGTGCCAGCAGTCCAGGGTTGAGTTCCAAAAACATTCAGTACTTC. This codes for CASSPGLSSKNIQYF.

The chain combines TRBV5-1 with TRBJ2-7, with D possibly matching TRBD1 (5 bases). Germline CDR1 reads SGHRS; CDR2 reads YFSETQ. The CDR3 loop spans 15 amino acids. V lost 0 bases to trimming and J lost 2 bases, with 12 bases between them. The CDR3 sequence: CASSLAETATYEQYF. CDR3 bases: TGCGCCAGCAGCTTGGCTGAGACAGCTACCTACGAGCAGTACTTC.

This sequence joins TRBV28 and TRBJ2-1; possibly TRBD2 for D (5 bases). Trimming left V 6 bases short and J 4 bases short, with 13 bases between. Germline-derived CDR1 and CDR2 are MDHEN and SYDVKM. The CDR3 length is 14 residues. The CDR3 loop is CASRRPTRYNEQFF. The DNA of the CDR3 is TGTGCCAGCAGACGCCCTACTAGATACAATGAGCAGTTCTTC.

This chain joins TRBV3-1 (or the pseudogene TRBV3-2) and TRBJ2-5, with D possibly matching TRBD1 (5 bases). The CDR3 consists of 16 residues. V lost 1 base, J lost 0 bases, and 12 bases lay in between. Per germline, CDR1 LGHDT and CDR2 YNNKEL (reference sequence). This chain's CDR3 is CASSQAGAVYQETQYF. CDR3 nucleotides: TGTGCCAGCAGCCAAGCTGGGGCAGTGTACCAAGAGACCCAGTACTTC.

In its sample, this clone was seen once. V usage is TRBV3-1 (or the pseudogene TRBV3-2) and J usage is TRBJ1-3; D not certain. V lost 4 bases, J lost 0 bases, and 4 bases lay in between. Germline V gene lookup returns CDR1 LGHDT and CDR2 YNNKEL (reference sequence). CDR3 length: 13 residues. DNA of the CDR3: TGTGCCAGCAGCCTCGTCTCTGGAAACACCATATATTTT. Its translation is CASSLVSGNTIYF.

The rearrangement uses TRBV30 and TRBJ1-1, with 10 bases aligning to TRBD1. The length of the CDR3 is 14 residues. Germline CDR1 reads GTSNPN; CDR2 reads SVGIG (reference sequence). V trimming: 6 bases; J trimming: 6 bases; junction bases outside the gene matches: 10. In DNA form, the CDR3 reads TGTGCCTGCCCCCGGGACAGGGGTTTTTCTGAAGCTTTCTTT. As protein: CACPRDRGFSEAFF.